Each of the 21 T cell receptor beta chains below was sequenced from the same sample in a study of blood T cell repertoires in COVID-19. Libraries were prepared by immunoSEQ multiplex PCR; TCRdb keeps only in-frame clonotypes and omits some of them. The repertoire holds approximately 270,000 clones, with about 85% as singletons. The sequenced sample was peripheral blood. The source is a man aged 18 to 30 with active or convalescent COVID-19.

A word on this clone: The sample carries other DNA sequences with the same CDR3. This chain links TRBV9 with TRBJ1-4; TRBD1 is a possible D gene (6 bases). Between the trimmed V and J ends, which lost 1 base and 5 bases, there was a span of 9 bases. Germline values: CDR1 SGDLS, CDR2 YYNGEE. The CDR3 has 14 residues. The CDR3 DNA follows: TGTGCCAGCAGCGTACAGGGGACAAATGAAAAACTGTTTTTT. Translated: CASSVQGTNEKLFF.

The chain links TRBV9 to TRBJ2-4; the D gene is possibly TRBD2 (6 bases). In germline, CDR1 is SGDLS, CDR2 YYNGEE. CDR3 length: 16 amino acids. V lost 1 base to trimming and J lost 0 bases, with 11 bases between them. CDR3 sequence: CASSVPRDGAKNIQYF. In DNA, the CDR3 is TGTGCCAGCAGCGTACCGCGGGACGGAGCCAAAAACATTCAGTACTTC.

The chain links TRBV5-6 to TRBJ1-1, with 9 bases matching TRBD1. CDR3 length: 15 residues. Germline CDR1 reads SGHDT; CDR2 reads YYEEEE. V lost 0 bases, J lost 2 bases, and 2 bases stayed unmatched. As DNA, the CDR3 is TGTGCCAGCAGCTTGGGACAGGGGGGTAACACTGAAGCTTTCTTT. Translation: CASSLGQGGNTEAFF.

V gene TRBV2 combines with J gene TRBJ2-2; D remains ambiguous. The CDR3 spans 14 residues. CDR1 and CDR2 (germline): SNHLY, FYNNEI. V shed 7 bases and J shed 2 bases, with 11 bases lying between them. This CDR3 reads CASNTDSNTGELFF. The CDR3 region has the DNA TGTGCCAGCAATACAGATTCTAACACCGGGGAGCTGTTTTTT.

The CDR3 DNA follows: TGTGCCAGCAGCTCCGGACAGCGGGCTTTCTTT. This codes for CASSSGQRAFF. This rearrangement joins TRBV7-9 to TRBJ1-1; a weak D match, TRBD1 (6 bases). The CDR3 consists of 11 residues. The V and J ends lost 4 bases and 11 bases respectively, with 11 bases between them. Germline V lookup: CDR1 SEHNR, CDR2 FQNEAQ (reference sequence).

The chain links TRBV5-1 to TRBJ2-7; possibly TRBD1 for D (6 bases). Looked up from germline, CDR1 is SGHRS and CDR2 is YFSETQ. V dropped 0 bases and J dropped 3 bases, with 13 bases sitting between them. The CDR3 is 15 amino acids. CDR3 sequence: CASSLARTVDYEQYF. The DNA for the CDR3 is TGCGCCAGCAGCTTGGCCCGGACAGTCGACTACGAGCAGTACTTC.

The gene calls are TRBV5-1 and TRBJ1-1; D is ambiguous. Germline V CDR1 and CDR2: SGHRS, YFSETQ. V dropped 0 bases and J dropped 0 bases, with 12 bases sitting between them. The CDR3 consists of 16 residues. The CDR3, as DNA: TGCGCCAGCAGCTTGGCCAATTTTGCGGTGAACACTGAAGCTTTCTTT. It specifies CASSLANFAVNTEAFF.

The J gene is TRBJ2-7, the V gene TRBV6-2 or TRBV6-3; 9 bases match TRBD2. This CDR3 is 14 amino acids long. J gave up 6 bases and V 2 bases, and 5 bases lay outside the gene matches. Germline CDR1 is MNHEY and CDR2 is SVGEGT. CDR3 loop: CASSYMRGGGEQYF. DNA of the CDR3: TGTGCCAGCAGTTACATGCGGGGGGGAGGCGAGCAGTACTTC.

The V and J genes are TRBV5-6 and TRBJ1-2; 9 bases map to TRBD1. This CDR3 contains 14 residues. J gave up 9 bases and V 2 bases, and 8 bases lay outside the gene matches. Germline assignment: CDR1 SGHDT and CDR2 YYEEEE. This CDR3 is CASSFQGQGLSYTF. The CDR3, as DNA: TGTGCCAGCAGCTTTCAGGGACAGGGTTTGAGCTACACCTTC. Full variable domain (outside the CDR3, taken from reference TRBV5-6 and TRBJ1-2): DAGVTQSPTHLIKTRGQQVTLRCSPKSGHDTVSWYQQALGQGPQFIFQYYEEEERQRGNFPDRFSGHQFPNYSSELNVNALLLGDSALYLCASSFQGQGLSYTFGSGTRLTVV.

The V and J genes are TRBV6-5 and TRBJ1-3; no clear D. Germline V gene data show CDR1 as MNHEY and CDR2 as SVGAGI. V lost 7 bases to trimming and J lost 2 bases, with 12 bases between them. The CDR3 length is 14 residues. The DNA of the CDR3 is TGTGCCAGCACCGAAGGAGGGACTGGAAACACCATATATTTT. Translation: CASTEGGTGNTIYF.

CDR3 loop: CASSLTAGQETQYF. In DNA, the CDR3 is TGTGCCAGCAGCTTGACAGCTGGACAAGAGACCCAGTACTTC. This sequence joins TRBV7-3 and TRBJ2-5, with a tentative D call TRBD1 (5 bases). Germline V lookup: CDR1 SGHTA, CDR2 FQGTGA. The CDR3 has 14 amino acids. Trimming pared 3 bases from V and 2 bases from J, leaving 10 bases between.

This rearrangement joins TRBV7-2 to TRBJ1-6, with D perhaps matching TRBD1 (5 bases). CDR1 is SGHTA, CDR2 FQGNSA, per germline. The CDR3 runs 14 residues. V was pared by 0 bases and J by 10 bases, with 10 bases between. CDR3 DNA: TGTGCCAGCAGCTTAGCTGGCAACAGGTCACCCCTCCACTTT. Residues: CASSLAGNRSPLHF.

V is TRBV30 and J is TRBJ1-5; D unresolved. Trimming shortened V by 0 bases and J by 5 bases, and 8 bases separated the two germline ends. The CDR3 runs 13 residues. Germline loops: CDR1 GTSNPN, CDR2 SVGIG (reference sequence). CDR3: CAWSVQLDQPQHF. Written as DNA, the CDR3 is TGTGCCTGGAGTGTACAGCTGGATCAGCCCCAGCATTTT.

The rearrangement uses TRBV10-3 and TRBJ1-5; 7 bases match TRBD1. From germline, CDR1 is ENHRY and CDR2 SYGVKD. J lost 5 bases, V lost 6 bases, and 4 bases had no gene match. The CDR3 is made up of 13 amino acids. CDR3 nucleotide sequence: TGTGCCATCAGCGACAGGGTCGATCAGCCCCAGCATTTT. Its translation: CAISDRVDQPQHF.

This clone has just one count. The J gene is TRBJ1-4, the V gene TRBV5-5; 7 nucleotides match TRBD1. V trimming: 3 bases; J trimming: 8 bases; junction bases outside the gene matches: 4. Germline V gene sequence: CDR1 SGHKS, CDR2 YYEKEE (reference sequence). The CDR3 loop spans 13 amino acids. CDR3 residues: CASSSGGREKLFF. The DNA for the CDR3 is TGTGCCAGCAGCTCAGGGGGAAGGGAAAAACTGTTTTTT.

This chain joins TRBV5-1 and TRBJ1-6; D not certain. CDR1 and CDR2 from the germline V gene are SGHRS and YFSETQ. The CDR3 has 15 residues. V lost 0 bases to trimming and J lost 1 base, with 5 bases between them. CDR3 in amino acids: CASSLGPSYNSPLHF. In DNA, the CDR3 is TGCGCCAGCAGCTTGGGGCCGTCCTATAATTCACCCCTCCACTTT.

This chain joins TRBV27 and TRBJ2-7; 8 nucleotides line up with TRBD1. CDR1 MNHEY and CDR2 SMNVEV come from the germline V gene (reference sequence). This CDR3 comprises 13 residues. V lost 6 bases to trimming and J lost 7 bases; unmatched junction nucleotides: 8. DNA for the CDR3: TGTGCCAGCAGCGCAGGGACAGGAGGAGAGCAGTACTTC. Its protein is CASSAGTGGEQYF.

The genes are TRBV18 and TRBJ2-2, with TRBD1 identical over 9 bases. The CDR3 has 15 residues. The germline CDR1 and CDR2 sequences are KGHSH and LQKENI. The V and J ends lost 3 bases and 3 bases, in that order; junction bases with no gene match: 2. CDR3: CASSPWTGDTGELFF. CDR3 sequence (DNA): TGTGCCAGCTCACCCTGGACAGGGGACACCGGGGAGCTGTTTTTT.

The chain uses TRBV5-4 and TRBJ2-2; TRBD2 agrees at 10 bases. Germline V gene lookup returns CDR1 SGHNT and CDR2 YYREEE (reference sequence). This CDR3 region has 15 residues. Losses at the gene ends were 7 bases for V and 1 base for J; bases not matched to a gene: 4. CDR3 in DNA: TGTGCCAGCGCGCTAGCGGGGGTGAACACCGGGGAGCTGTTTTTT. Its protein is CASALAGVNTGELFF.

V and J are TRBV27 and TRBJ1-2; a possible D gene is TRBD1 (5 bases). The germline V gene has CDR1 MNHEY and CDR2 SMNVEV (reference sequence). There are 13 residues in the CDR3. With 6 bases removed from V and 4 bases from J, the gap between germline ends came to 12 bases. DNA of the CDR3: TGTGCCAGCAGGCTCAAGGGGTCCTATGGCTACACCTTC. This encodes CASRLKGSYGYTF.

The chain couples TRBV11-3 to TRBJ2-7; D possibly corresponds to TRBD1 (5 bases). The CDR3 loop spans 13 amino acids. Germline CDR1 SGHNT, CDR2 YENEEA. V lost 2 bases and J 5 bases, leaving 10 bases between the germline ends. CDR3 protein: CASSLNQGNEQYF. CDR3 bases: TGTGCCAGCAGCTTAAACCAGGGTAACGAGCAGTACTTC.